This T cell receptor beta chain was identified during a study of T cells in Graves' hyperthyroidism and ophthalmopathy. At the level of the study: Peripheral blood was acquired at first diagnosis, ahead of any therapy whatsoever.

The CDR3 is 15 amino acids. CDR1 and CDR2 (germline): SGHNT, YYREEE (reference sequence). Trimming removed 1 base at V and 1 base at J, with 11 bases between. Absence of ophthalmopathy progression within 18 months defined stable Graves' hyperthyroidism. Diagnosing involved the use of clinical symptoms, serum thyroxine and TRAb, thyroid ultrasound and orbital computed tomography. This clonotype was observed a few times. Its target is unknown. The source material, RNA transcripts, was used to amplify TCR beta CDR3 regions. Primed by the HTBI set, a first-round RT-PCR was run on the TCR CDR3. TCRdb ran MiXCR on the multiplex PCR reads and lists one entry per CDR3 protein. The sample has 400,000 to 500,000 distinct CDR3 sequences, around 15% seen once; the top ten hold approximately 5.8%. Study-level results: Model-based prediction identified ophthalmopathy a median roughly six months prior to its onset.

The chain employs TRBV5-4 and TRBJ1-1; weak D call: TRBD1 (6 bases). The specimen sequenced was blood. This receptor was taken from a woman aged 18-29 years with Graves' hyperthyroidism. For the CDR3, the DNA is TGTGCCAGCAGCTTGATGACAGGCTCGAACACTGAAGCTTTCTTT. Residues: CASSLMTGSNTEAFF.